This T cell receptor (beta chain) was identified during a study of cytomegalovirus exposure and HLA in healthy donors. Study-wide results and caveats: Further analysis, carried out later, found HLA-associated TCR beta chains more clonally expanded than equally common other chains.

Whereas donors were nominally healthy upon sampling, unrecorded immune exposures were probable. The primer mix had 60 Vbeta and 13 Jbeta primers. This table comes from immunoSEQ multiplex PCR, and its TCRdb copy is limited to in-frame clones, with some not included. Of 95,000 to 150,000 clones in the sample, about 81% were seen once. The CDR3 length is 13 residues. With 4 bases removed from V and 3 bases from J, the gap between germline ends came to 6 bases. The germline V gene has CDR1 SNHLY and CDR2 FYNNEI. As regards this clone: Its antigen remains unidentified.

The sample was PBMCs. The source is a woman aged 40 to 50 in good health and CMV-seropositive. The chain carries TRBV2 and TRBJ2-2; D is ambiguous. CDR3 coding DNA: TGTGCCAGCAGTGGGGCCTACACCGGGGAGCTGTTTTTT. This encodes CASSGAYTGELFF.